Following are 26 T cell receptor beta chains from one sample sequenced in a study of spatial heterogeneity in lung cancer. Time point defined: sample taken at primary tumor resection. No cell sorting; template was whole RNA from tumor, lung tissue or PBMC. MiXCR was run by TCRdb on the 5' RACE reads, yielding one entry per CDR3 protein. The table lists about 39,000 distinct CDR3 sequences, around 5.8% of them singletons. Sample: PBMCs, taken at surgery. These receptors all come from a male donor with early-stage non-small cell lung cancer.

Many counts were recorded for this clonotype. This sequence joins TRBV27 and TRBJ1-5; 8 nucleotides line up with TRBD1. Trimming at V came to 8 bases and at J to 4 bases, leaving 7 bases not matched to a gene. The CDR3 contains 14 residues. Germline V lookup: CDR1 MNHEY, CDR2 SMNVEV (reference sequence). CDR3 region: CASGQGADNQPQHF. DNA for the CDR3: TGTGCCAGCGGGCAGGGGGCTGATAATCAGCCCCAGCATTTT.

Many counts were recorded for this clonotype. CDR3 sequence (DNA): TGTGCCAGCAGCCCAACGGACAGGGAGCGATCACCCCTCCACTTT. Translated: CASSPTDRERSPLHF. V is TRBV4-2 and J is TRBJ1-6; 8 nucleotides agree with TRBD1. From germline, CDR1 is LGHNA and CDR2 YNFKEQ. This CDR3 is built from 15 residues. Trimming removed 4 bases from V and 10 bases from J; junction bases left unmatched: 9.

Many counts were recorded for this clonotype. The V gene is TRBV7-2, the J gene TRBJ2-5; TRBD1 agrees at 8 bases. The V segment lost 4 bases and the J segment 5 bases; nucleotides outside the gene matches: 6. The CDR3 contains 14 residues. CDR1 and CDR2 from the germline V gene are SGHTA and FQGNSA. CDR3 in amino acids: CASSSRQGLETQYF. DNA of the CDR3: TGTGCCAGCAGCTCCCGACAGGGGTTGGAGACCCAGTACTTC.

This clonotype was detected a few times. J is TRBJ2-1 and V is TRBV12-3 or TRBV12-4; 8 nucleotides agree with TRBD2. J gave up 4 bases and V 5 bases, and 10 bases lay outside the gene matches. The CDR3 is made up of 16 amino acids. The CDR3 loop reads CASSPQGSGVYNEQFF. The DNA for the CDR3 is TGTGCCAGCAGTCCACAGGGTAGCGGGGTTTACAATGAGCAGTTCTTC.

This clonotype is labeled medium-sized. The CDR3 DNA reads TGTGCCATCAGTGAGTCAGGGGGTGGCAAAAACATTCAGTACTTC. Encoded protein: CAISESGGGKNIQYF. The J gene is TRBJ2-4, the V gene TRBV10-3, with D maybe TRBD1 (6 bases). The CDR3 has 15 residues. Trimming took 0 bases from V and 3 from J, leaving 9 bases between them. The germline gives CDR1 ENHRY, CDR2 SYGVKD.

At least ten counts were recorded for this clonotype. The chain uses TRBV18 and TRBJ1-5; D unclear. V lost 6 bases to trimming and J lost 1 base, with 10 bases between them. Germline V gene lookup returns CDR1 KGHSH and CDR2 LQKENI. The CDR3 runs 14 residues. The CDR3 is CASSPMGSNQPQHF. In DNA, the CDR3 is TGTGCCAGCTCCCCCATGGGGAGCAATCAGCCCCAGCATTTT.

This clonotype was seen ten or more times. V and J are TRBV28 and TRBJ2-1; TRBD1 or TRBD2 may be the D gene (5 bases each). Trimming stripped 5 bases from V and 8 bases from J, with 22 bases between. This CDR3 spans 16 amino acids. Looked up from germline, CDR1 is MDHEN and CDR2 is SYDVKM. The CDR3 spells CASSPRGGRSPHEQFF. The CDR3 DNA sequence: TGTGCCAGCAGTCCTCGTGGGGGACGGTCGCCCCATGAGCAGTTCTTC. Combining the CDR3 with reference TRBV28 and TRBJ2-1 gives the whole variable domain DVKVTQSSRYLVKRTGEKVFLECVQDMDHENMFWYRQDPGLGLRLIYFSYDVKMKEKGDIPEGYSVSREKKERFSLILESASTNQTSMYLCASSPRGGRSPHEQFFGPGTRLTVL.

This clonotype came up many times. V gene TRBV19 combines with J gene TRBJ2-4; no clear D. Germline V lookup: CDR1 LNHDA, CDR2 SQIVND (reference sequence). The CDR3 totals 15 residues. The ends were cut back, 3 bases at V and 0 bases at J, with 9 bases in the middle. The CDR3 loop is CASSISALAKNIQYF. CDR3 bases: TGTGCCAGTAGTATTTCAGCCCTAGCCAAAAACATTCAGTACTTC.

This clonotype occurred a few times. The rearrangement joins TRBV7-9 to TRBJ2-2; unclear D gene. CDR3 length equals 13 residues. The germline CDR1 and CDR2 sequences are SEHNR and FQNEAQ (reference sequence). With 3 bases removed from V and 6 bases from J, the gap between germline ends came to 8 bases. CDR3 DNA sequence: TGTGCCAGCAGCTTTAGTTGGGCCGGGGAGCTGTTTTTT. This sequence encodes CASSFSWAGELFF.

The sample holds many counts of this clonotype. The V and J genes are TRBV7-8 and TRBJ2-6; 7 nucleotides line up with TRBD1. Germline CDR1 and CDR2: SGHVS and FQNEAQ. The CDR3 runs to 18 residues. Unmatched junction bases numbered 15, after V lost 10 bases and J lost 0 bases. For the CDR3, the DNA is TGTGCCATCAGGCCCCGGGACAGTTTTATCTCTGGGGCCAACGTCCTGACTTTC. This gives the protein CAIRPRDSFISGANVLTF.

The chain links TRBV11-2 to TRBJ1-4, with no clear D. V lost 2 bases, J lost 5 bases, and 12 bases lay in between. In germline, CDR1 is SGHAT, CDR2 FQNNGV. The CDR3 length is 15 residues. In DNA, the CDR3 is TGTGCCAGCAGCTTATTGGGATTGCTGAATGAAAAACTGTTTTTT. As protein: CASSLLGLLNEKLFF.

There are many counts of this clonotype. The rearrangement links TRBV18 to TRBJ1-2; tentative D call: TRBD1 (5 bases). Trimming stripped 0 bases from V and 4 bases from J, with 12 bases between. There are 15 residues in the CDR3. Germline V lookup: CDR1 KGHSH, CDR2 LQKENI. CDR3 bases: TGTGCCAGCTCACCACCTGCAGCCGGGGCCTATGGCTACACCTTC. Protein product: CASSPPAAGAYGYTF.

A few counts support this clonotype. The chain joins TRBV6-2 or TRBV6-3 to TRBJ1-5; TRBD1 is a possible D gene (5 bases). The CDR3 is 14 residues long. Germline CDR1 MNHEY, CDR2 SVGEGT. Trimming took 7 bases from V and 1 from J, leaving 11 bases between them. The CDR3 sequence is CASTQGSSNQPQHF. The CDR3 coding sequence is TGTGCCAGCACTCAGGGAAGCAGCAATCAGCCCCAGCATTTT.

This clonotype was found many times. The chain has TRBV19 and TRBJ2-3; D perhaps matches TRBD2 (6 bases). V was shortened by 1 base and J by 8 bases, with 19 bases between the two germline ends. CDR3 size: 16 residues. The germline gives CDR1 LNHDA, CDR2 SQIVND (reference sequence). The CDR3 region is CASSIGRGGSASTQYF. The DNA for the CDR3 is TGTGCCAGTAGTATAGGACGAGGAGGGTCCGCGTCTACGCAGTATTTT. Drawing the rest from reference TRBV19 and TRBJ2-3, the complete variable domain is DGGITQSPKYLFRKEGQNVTLSCEQNLNHDAMYWYRQDPGQGLRLIYYSQIVNDFQKGDIAEGYSVSREKKESFPLTVTSAQKNPTAFYLCASSIGRGGSASTQYFGPGTRLTVL.

This clonotype was seen more than once but under ten times. The gene calls are TRBV9 and TRBJ1-5; perhaps TRBD1 as D (6 bases). V lost 2 bases to trimming and J lost 4 bases, with 10 bases between them. CDR3 size: 14 residues. The germline gives CDR1 SGDLS, CDR2 YYNGEE. This CDR3 reads CASSVTGKNQPQHF. The CDR3 nucleotides are TGTGCCAGCAGCGTGACAGGAAAAAATCAGCCCCAGCATTTT.

The table lists this clonotype with many counts. This chain uses TRBV2 with TRBJ1-4; 7 bases are a match to TRBD1. This CDR3 spans 15 amino acids. The germline gives CDR1 SNHLY, CDR2 FYNNEI. V gave up 5 bases and J gave up 1 base; unmatched junction bases: 4. The CDR3 DNA follows: TGTGCCAGCAGTTTAAACAGGGGAACTAATGAAAAACTGTTTTTT. It specifies CASSLNRGTNEKLFF.

In its sample, this clonotype was seen a few times. The gene calls are TRBV5-1 and TRBJ2-3; 7 nucleotides match TRBD2. The CDR3 is made up of 14 amino acids. Trimming removed 3 bases from V and 2 bases from J; junction bases left unmatched: 3. Germline CDR1 is SGHRS and CDR2 is YFSETQ. The CDR3, as DNA: TGCGCCAGCAGCTCGGGGGGATCCACAGATACGCAGTATTTT. This gives the protein CASSSGGSTDTQYF.

This clonotype was picked up many times. The chain links TRBV4-1 to TRBJ2-3; 7 positions match TRBD2. The V gene end was trimmed by 3 bases and the J gene end by 1 base; junction bases not matched to a gene: 4. The germline gives CDR1 MGHRA, CDR2 YSYEKL. The CDR3 is made up of 15 amino acids. CDR3 sequence (DNA): TGCGCCAGCAGCCAGACGGGACTACGCACAGATACGCAGTATTTT. Its translation: CASSQTGLRTDTQYF.

This clonotype was detected ten times or more. V is TRBV6-5 and J is TRBJ2-2; maybe TRBD1 (5 bases). CDR3 size: 15 residues. V shed 0 bases and J shed 6 bases, with 11 bases lying between them. Germline V gene sequence: CDR1 MNHEY, CDR2 SVGAGI. The CDR3 DNA is TGTGCCAGCAGTTACTCTGGCAGGGCATCCGGGGAGCTGTTTTTT. Its protein product is CASSYSGRASGELFF.

For the CDR3, the DNA is TGTGCCAGCACCACGGGGAGCTCTGGAAACACCATATATTTT. Its translation is CASTTGSSGNTIYF. This chain connects TRBV9 to TRBJ1-3; D unclear. This CDR3 region has 14 residues. Germline V gives CDR1 SGDLS, CDR2 YYNGEE. Trimming shortened V by 6 bases and J by 0 bases, and 10 bases separated the two germline ends.

There are many counts of this clonotype. Sequence at one end of the junction differs from germline and may be a read error. CDR3: CASSLGQRGATDTQYF. CDR3 DNA sequence: TGTGCTAGCAGCTTAGGTCAGCGGGGGGCCACAGATACGCAGTATTTT. This chain joins TRBV7-7 and TRBJ2-3; 9 bases align to TRBD2. Per the germline V gene, CDR1 is SSHAT and CDR2 is FNYEAQ (reference sequence). The CDR3 runs 16 residues.

This clonotype was picked up many times. The junction departs from the called germline gene at one end, perhaps through a read error. This sequence joins TRBV5-4 and TRBJ1-1; D gene uncertain. The CDR3 extends over 15 amino acids. The germline V gene encodes CDR1 SGHNT and CDR2 YYREEE (reference sequence). CDR3 DNA sequence: TGTGCCAGCAGCTCTCCGTCGGGGATGAATACTGAAGCTTTCTTT. Protein product: CASSSPSGMNTEAFF.

This clonotype was seen at least ten times. The V call is TRBV10-3, the J call TRBJ1-5, with TRBD1 matching 7 bases. The CDR3 totals 16 residues. The germline CDR1 and CDR2 sequences are ENHRY and SYGVKD. Trimming took 0 bases from V and 7 from J; bases not matched to a gene: 9. CDR3 sequence reads: CAISESDRVGGQPQHF. The CDR3 DNA reads TGTGCCATCAGTGAGTCCGACAGGGTGGGAGGCCAGCCCCAGCATTTT.

This clonotype was observed many times. The V call is TRBV28, the J call TRBJ2-7; no clear D gene. CDR1 is MDHEN and CDR2 is SYDVKM in the germline V gene. Trimming left V 8 bases short and J 0 bases short, with 8 bases between. This CDR3 has 12 amino acids. The chain's CDR3 is CASSLSSYEQYF. In nucleotides, the CDR3 is TGTGCCAGCTCACTCTCCTCCTACGAGCAGTACTTC.

This clonotype was observed a few times. The chain employs TRBV7-9 and TRBJ1-1; D is unresolved. The CDR3 length is 15 residues. Germline values: CDR1 SEHNR, CDR2 FQNEAQ (reference sequence). Between the trimmed V and J ends, which lost 2 bases and 0 bases, there was a span of 10 bases. The DNA of the CDR3 is TGTGCCAGCAGCTTACCGGGGAGCGTGAACACTGAAGCTTTCTTT. Protein sequence: CASSLPGSVNTEAFF.

This clonotype was picked up many times. The junction departs from the called germline gene at one end, perhaps through a read error. The V call is TRBV7-3, the J call TRBJ2-1, with TRBD1 matching over 7 bases. From germline, CDR1 is SGHTA and CDR2 FQGTGA. The CDR3 is 15 residues long. CDR3 in DNA: TGTGCCAGCAGTTTAACCGGACAGGCTTACAATGAGCAGTTCTTC. Translated: CASSLTGQAYNEQFF.